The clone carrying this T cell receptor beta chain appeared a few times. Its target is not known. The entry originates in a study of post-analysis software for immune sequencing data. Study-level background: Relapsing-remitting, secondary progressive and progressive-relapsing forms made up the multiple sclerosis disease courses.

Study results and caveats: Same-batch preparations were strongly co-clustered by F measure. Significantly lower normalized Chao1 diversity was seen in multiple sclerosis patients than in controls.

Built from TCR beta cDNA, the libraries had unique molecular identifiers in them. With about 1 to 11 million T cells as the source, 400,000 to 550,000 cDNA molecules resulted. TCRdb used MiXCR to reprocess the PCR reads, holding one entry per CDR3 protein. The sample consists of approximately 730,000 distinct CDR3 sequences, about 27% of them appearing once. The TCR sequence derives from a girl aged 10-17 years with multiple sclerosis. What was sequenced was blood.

The CDR3 DNA reads as TGTGCCACCAAAGACCGCCTCGAGACCCAGTACTTC. This translates into CATKDRLETQYF. The chain joins TRBV24-1 to TRBJ2-5; D gene uncertain. V lost 8 bases and J lost 5, with 11 bases in between. The CDR3 runs to 12 residues. Germline values: CDR1 KGHDR, CDR2 SFDVKD.